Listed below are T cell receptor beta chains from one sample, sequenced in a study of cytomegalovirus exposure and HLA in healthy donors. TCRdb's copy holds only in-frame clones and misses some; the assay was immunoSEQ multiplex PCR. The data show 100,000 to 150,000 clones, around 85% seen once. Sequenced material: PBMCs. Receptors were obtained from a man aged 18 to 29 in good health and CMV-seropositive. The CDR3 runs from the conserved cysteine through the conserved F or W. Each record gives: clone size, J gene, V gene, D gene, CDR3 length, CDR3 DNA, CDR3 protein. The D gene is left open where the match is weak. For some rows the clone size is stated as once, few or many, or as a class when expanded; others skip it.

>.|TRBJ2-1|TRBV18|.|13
TGTGCCAGCTCACCACAACAGGGCGATGAGCAGTTCTTC
CASSPQQGDEQFF
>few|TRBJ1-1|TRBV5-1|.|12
TGCGCCAGCAGCAACCCGGGGGTCGCGGCTTTCTTT
CASSNPGVAAFF
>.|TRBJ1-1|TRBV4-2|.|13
TGTGCCAGCAGCCAAGATCAGACTCAGGAAGCTTTCTTT
CASSQDQTQEAFF
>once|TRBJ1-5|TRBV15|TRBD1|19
TGTGCCACCAGCAGAGATCAAGGGACAGGGCGTGCGAGCAATCAGCCCCAGCATTTT
CATSRDQGTGRASNQPQHF
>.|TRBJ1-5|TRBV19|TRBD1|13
TGTGCCAGTAGTATTGGGACAGATCAGCCCCAGCATTTT
CASSIGTDQPQHF
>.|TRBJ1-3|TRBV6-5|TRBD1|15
TGTGCCAGCAGTTACTCGGGGACAGGGGAAAGGACCATATATTTT
CASSYSGTGERTIYF
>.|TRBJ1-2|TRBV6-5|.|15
TGTGCCAGCACCAGAGGGGGGGGCCTTGTCTATGGCTACACCTTC
CASTRGGGLVYGYTF
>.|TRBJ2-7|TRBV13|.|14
TGTGCCAGCAGCTCCCAGCTTGACACCTACGAGCAGTACTTC
CASSSQLDTYEQYF
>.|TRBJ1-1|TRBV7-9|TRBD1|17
TGTGCCAGCAGCCTGTCGACAGGGGGCTTAATGAACACTGAAGCTTTCTTT
CASSLSTGGLMNTEAFF
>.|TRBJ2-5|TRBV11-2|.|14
TGTGCCAGCAGATATCGGGGGGCCCAAGAGACCCAGTACTTC
CASRYRGAQETQYF
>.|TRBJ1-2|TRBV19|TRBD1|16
TGTGCCAGTAGGACCTCGGGACAGGCAAGAGGCTATGGCTACACCTTC
CASRTSGQARGYGYTF
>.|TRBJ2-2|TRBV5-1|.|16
TGCGCCAGCAGCTTCGAGTTGAACAGGGATGCCGGGGAGCTGTTTTTT
CASSFELNRDAGELFF
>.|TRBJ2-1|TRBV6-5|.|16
TGTGCCAGCAGTTACTCGGCCGCGGCGTCCTACAATGAGCAGTTCTTC
CASSYSAAASYNEQFF
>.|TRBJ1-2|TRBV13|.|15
TGTGCCAGCAGGAAGAGGACAGTTACAATTCATGGCTACACCTTC
CASRKRTVTIHGYTF
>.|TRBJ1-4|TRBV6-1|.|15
TGTGCCAGCAGTGGGTCCAGGGCGGCGGATGAAAAACTGTTTTTT
CASSGSRAADEKLFF